This entry features one T cell receptor (beta chain) sequence. Its matching antigen is unknown. These data are taken from a study of response to subunit inactivated influenza vaccine. Study outcomes and limitations: T cells newly recruited by each seasonal influenza vaccination are few, the authors suggested.

Germline loops: CDR1 SGHTA, CDR2 FQGNSA. The CDR3 runs to 13 residues. The V and J ends lost 5 bases and 5 bases respectively, with 11 bases between them. MiXCR was run by TCRdb on the RT-PCR reads, yielding one entry per CDR3 protein. This table has approximately 500,000 distinct CDR3 sequences, roughly 15% appearing once. V usage is TRBV7-2 and J usage is TRBJ2-3; D might be TRBD1 (5 bases). This receptor was obtained from a man aged 45-65 years who received an inactivated influenza vaccine. The sequences come from PBMCs from blood, collected roughly 13 days after vaccination. CDR3 amino acids: CASSGVGVDTQYF. CDR3 bases: TGTGCCAGCAGCGGGGTAGGGGTAGATACGCAGTATTTT.